This T cell receptor beta chain was profiled in a study of T cell repertoires in ileal Crohn's disease. Surgical specimens yielded lamina propria lymphocytes, which were density-gradient separated and then sorted. Included were adult ileal or ileocolonic Crohn's patients indicated for ileocolonic resection. Points from the study as a whole: Compared with non-smokers, active smokers at surgery showed more clonal expansions.

The assay was immunoSEQ multiplex PCR, and TCRdb's table has in-frame clones only and misses some. Of approximately 2,500 clones in the sample, around 90% are singletons; the top ten hold about 2%. As to this clone: Its antigen is not identified.

The germline V gene has CDR1 MNHEY and CDR2 SVGAGI. CDR3 length: 14 amino acids. Trimming removed 8 bases from V and 8 bases from J; junction bases left unmatched: 12. This receptor was obtained from an adult with Crohn's disease. Material for sequencing was CD4+ T cells sorted from the ileum. The V call is TRBV6-5, the J call TRBJ1-3; 7 nucleotides match TRBD1. The CDR3, as DNA: TGTGCCAGCCGCCGGACAGGCTCGCGAGACACCATATATTTT. This gives the protein CASRRTGSRDTIYF.